This T cell receptor (beta chain) was observed in a study of T cells in Graves' hyperthyroidism and ophthalmopathy. Amplified regions were TCR beta CDR3 sequences from RNA transcripts. Carried out on the TCR CDR3, a first-round RT-PCR used the HTBI primer set. TCRdb ran MiXCR on the multiplex PCR reads and lists one entry per CDR3 protein. Of fewer than 200,000 distinct CDR3 sequences listed, about 9.4% are singletons. Aged 18 to 65, the patients had hyperthyroidism that was newly diagnosed and had lasted under 2 months. Uncontrolled infection, other autoimmune disease, pregnancy or lactation barred patients from enrollment. The junction had 6 bases not matched to a gene; V was cut back by 5 bases and J by 0 bases. Germline CDR1 is SGDLS and CDR2 is YYNGEE. This CDR3 contains 15 residues.

The material sequenced was blood. The rearrangement links TRBV9 to TRBJ2-5, with 8 bases identical to TRBD1. The sequence was collected from a woman aged 18-30 years with Graves' hyperthyroidism that later progressed to Graves' ophthalmopathy. The CDR3 bases are TGTGCCAGCAGTCCGGGACAGGAGTACCAAGAGACCCAGTACTTC. Its translation is CASSPGQEYQETQYF.